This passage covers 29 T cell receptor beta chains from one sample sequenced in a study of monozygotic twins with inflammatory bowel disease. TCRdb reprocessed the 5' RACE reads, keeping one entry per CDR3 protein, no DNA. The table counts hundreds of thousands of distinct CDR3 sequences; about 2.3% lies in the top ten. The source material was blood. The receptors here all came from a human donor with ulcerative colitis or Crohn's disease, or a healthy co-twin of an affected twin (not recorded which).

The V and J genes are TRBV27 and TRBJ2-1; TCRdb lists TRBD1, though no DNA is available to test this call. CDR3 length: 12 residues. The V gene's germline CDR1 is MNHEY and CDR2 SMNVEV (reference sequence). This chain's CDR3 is CASRGGMGEQFF.

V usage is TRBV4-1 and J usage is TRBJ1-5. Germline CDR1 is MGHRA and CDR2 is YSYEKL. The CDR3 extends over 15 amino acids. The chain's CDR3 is CASSQDAAPPQPQHF.

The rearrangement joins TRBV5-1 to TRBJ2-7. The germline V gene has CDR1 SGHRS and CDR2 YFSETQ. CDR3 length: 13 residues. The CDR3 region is CASSLADGYEQYF.

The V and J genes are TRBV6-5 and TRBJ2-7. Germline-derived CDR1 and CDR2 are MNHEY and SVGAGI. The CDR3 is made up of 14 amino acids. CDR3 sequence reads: CASSYSSGVYEQYF.

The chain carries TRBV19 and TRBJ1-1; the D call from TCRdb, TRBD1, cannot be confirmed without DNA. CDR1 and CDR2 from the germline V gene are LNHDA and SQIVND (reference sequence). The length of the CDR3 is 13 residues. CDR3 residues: CASRPGQGLSAFF.

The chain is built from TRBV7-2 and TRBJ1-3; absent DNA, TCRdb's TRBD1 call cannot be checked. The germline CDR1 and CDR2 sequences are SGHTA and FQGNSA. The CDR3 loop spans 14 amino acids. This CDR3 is CASTLTLLANTIYF.

The CDR3 protein is CATMDRGLYSNQPQHF. The chain is built from TRBV5-1 and TRBJ1-5; TCRdb outputs TRBD1, but without DNA this stays unchecked. Per germline, CDR1 SGHRS and CDR2 YFSETQ. The CDR3 is made up of 16 amino acids.

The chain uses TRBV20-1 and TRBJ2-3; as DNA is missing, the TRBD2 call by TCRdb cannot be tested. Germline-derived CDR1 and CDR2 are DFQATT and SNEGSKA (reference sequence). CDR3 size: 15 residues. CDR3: CSARLTSGPTDTQYF.

The CDR3 protein is CASSAQGRGNTEAFF. This sequence joins TRBV7-2 and TRBJ1-1; the TCRdb D gene call, TRBD1, has no DNA to confirm it. CDR3 size: 15 residues. Germline loops: CDR1 SGHTA, CDR2 FQGNSA.

The CDR3 loop reads CASSPRGAVYGYTF. This chain joins TRBV12-3 or TRBV12-4 and TRBJ1-2. This CDR3 spans 14 amino acids.

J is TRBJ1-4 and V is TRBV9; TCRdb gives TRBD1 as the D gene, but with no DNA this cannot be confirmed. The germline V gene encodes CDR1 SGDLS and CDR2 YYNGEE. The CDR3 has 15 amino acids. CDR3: CASSGNGITNEKLFF.

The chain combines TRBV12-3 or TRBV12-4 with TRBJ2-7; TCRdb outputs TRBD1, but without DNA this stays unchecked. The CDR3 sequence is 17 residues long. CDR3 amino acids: CASSFGTGGIPFGEQYF.

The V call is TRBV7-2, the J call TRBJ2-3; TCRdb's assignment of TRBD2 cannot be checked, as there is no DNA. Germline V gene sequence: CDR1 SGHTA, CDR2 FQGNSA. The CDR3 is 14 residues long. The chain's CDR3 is CASSLAGSPSSQHF.

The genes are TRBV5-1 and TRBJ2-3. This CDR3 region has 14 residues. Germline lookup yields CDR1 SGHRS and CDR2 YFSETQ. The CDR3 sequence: CASSLEKNTDTQYF.

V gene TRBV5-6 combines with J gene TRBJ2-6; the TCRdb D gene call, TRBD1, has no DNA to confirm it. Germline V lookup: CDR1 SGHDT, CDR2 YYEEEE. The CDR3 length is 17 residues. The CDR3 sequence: CASSRGQFRSGANVLTF.

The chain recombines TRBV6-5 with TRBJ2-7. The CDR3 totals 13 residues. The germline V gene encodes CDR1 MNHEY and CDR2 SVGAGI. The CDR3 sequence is CASSTSSSYEQYF.

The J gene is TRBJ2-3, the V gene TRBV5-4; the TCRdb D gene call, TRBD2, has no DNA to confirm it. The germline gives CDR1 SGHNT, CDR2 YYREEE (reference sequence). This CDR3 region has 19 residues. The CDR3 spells CASSLAFPASGGATDTQYF. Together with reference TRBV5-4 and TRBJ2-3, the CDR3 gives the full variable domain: ETGVTQSPTHLIKTRGQQVTLRCSSQSGHNTVSWYQQALGQGPQFIFQYYREEENGRGNFPPRFSGLQFPNYSSELNVNALELDDSALYLCASSLAFPASGGATDTQYFGPGTRLTVL.

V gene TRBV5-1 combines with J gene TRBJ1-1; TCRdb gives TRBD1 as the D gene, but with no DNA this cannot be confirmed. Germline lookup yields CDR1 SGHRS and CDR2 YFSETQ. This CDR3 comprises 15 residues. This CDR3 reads CASRKGDRANTEAFF.

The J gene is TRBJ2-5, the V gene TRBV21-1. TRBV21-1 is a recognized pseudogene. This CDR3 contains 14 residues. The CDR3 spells CASSKTSLQETQYF.

The chain's CDR3 is CASSRQGSAMNTEAFF. This chain joins TRBV18 and TRBJ1-1. CDR1 and CDR2 (germline): KGHSH, LQKENI. The CDR3 totals 16 residues.

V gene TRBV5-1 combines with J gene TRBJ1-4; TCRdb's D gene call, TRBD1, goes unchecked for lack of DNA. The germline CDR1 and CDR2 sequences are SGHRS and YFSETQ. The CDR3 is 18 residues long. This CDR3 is CASSLVGTGGATNEKLFF.

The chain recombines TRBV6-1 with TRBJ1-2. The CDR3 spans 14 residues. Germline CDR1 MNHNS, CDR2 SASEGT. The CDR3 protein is CASSEAGRGYGYTF.

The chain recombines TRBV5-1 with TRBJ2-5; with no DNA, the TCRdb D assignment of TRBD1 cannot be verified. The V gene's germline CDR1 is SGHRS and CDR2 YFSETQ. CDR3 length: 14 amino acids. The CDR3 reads CASSYQTVQETQYF.

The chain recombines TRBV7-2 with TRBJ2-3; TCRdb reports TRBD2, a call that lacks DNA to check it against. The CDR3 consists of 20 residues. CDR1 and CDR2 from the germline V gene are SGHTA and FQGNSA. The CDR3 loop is CASSFFSGLGNFQRPDTQYF.

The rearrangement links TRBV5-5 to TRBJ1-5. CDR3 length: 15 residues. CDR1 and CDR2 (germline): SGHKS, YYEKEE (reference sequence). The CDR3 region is CASSWGWGSDQPQHF. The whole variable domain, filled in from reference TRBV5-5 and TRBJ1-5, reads DAGVTQSPTHLIKTRGQQVTLRCSPISGHKSVSWYQQVLGQGPQFIFQYYEKEERGRGNFPDRFSARQFPNYSSELNVNALLLGDSALYLCASSWGWGSDQPQHFGDGTRLSIL.

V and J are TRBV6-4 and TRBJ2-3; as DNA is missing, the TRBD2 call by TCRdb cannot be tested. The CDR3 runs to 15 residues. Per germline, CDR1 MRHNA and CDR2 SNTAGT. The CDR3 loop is CASSKTSGATDTQYF.

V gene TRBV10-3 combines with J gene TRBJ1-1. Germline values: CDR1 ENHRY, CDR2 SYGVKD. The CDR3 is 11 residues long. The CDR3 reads CAAGDLAEAFF.

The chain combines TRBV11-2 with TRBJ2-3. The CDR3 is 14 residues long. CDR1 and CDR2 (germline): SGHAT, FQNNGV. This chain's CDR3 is CASSLVGDSHTQYF.

CDR3 sequence reads: CSSPGGHGYTF. The J gene is TRBJ1-2, the V gene TRBV29-1; TCRdb names TRBD1, which stays unverified in the absence of DNA. The CDR3 is 11 residues long. The V gene's germline CDR1 is SQVTM and CDR2 ANQGSEA.